This entry features one TCR beta chain sequence. Its antigen remains unknown. Researchers built TCR beta cDNA using 5'RACE template switching with UMIs. After re-calling the 5' RACE reads, TCRdb lists one entry per CDR3 protein, DNA absent. This repertoire includes some 460,000 distinct CDR3 sequences. This specimen belongs to a study of T cells expressing NK-cell markers. On the study more broadly: Sorted CD3+CD56+NKG2C+, CD3+CD56+NKG2C- and CD3+CD56-NKG2C+ T cells supplied TCR beta repertoires. Seven sequenced donors out of eight were HCMV-seropositive, one seronegative.

Study-level findings and limits: HCMV specificity of the expanded NKG2C+ T cell clones was not established.

The CDR3 has 15 residues. Germline lookup yields CDR1 MNHEY and CDR2 SVGAGI. The source of this sequence is a woman aged 45-60 years in good health. The chain combines TRBV6-5 with TRBJ1-1; checking the TCRdb D call of TRBD1 is not possible without DNA. Sequencing used blood T cells: a sorted CD56 or NKG2C T cell subset, CD4+ or CD8+ T cells, or bulk PBMC T cells (not recorded which). The CDR3 reads CASSFRGLGNTEAFF.